A selection of T cell receptor beta chains follows, all from one sample in a study of cytomegalovirus exposure and HLA in healthy donors. Produced via immunoSEQ multiplex PCR; TCRdb's table is partial and in-frame only. This table holds just under 250,000 clones, 82% found once. Sequenced sample: PBMCs. These receptors were collected from a woman in her 40s in good health and CMV-seropositive. Each CDR3 is given with its conserved first and last residue. The D gene is left open where the match is weak. Size is omitted from some rows. Given values are once, few, many or a class for expanded clones.

>-|13|TRBV7-9|TRBJ1-4|-
CASSRTVNEKLFF
TGTGCCAGCAGCCGGACAGTTAATGAAAAACTGTTTTTT
>-|12|TRBV19|TRBJ2-3|-
CASSIREGGVYF
TGTGCCAGTAGTATTCGGGAAGGCGGTGTGTATTTT
>-|14|TRBV2|TRBJ1-5|-
CASHPDRPNQPQHF
TGTGCCAGCCATCCCGACAGGCCTAATCAGCCCCAGCATTTT
>-|12|TRBV29-1|TRBJ1-1|-
CSVGRTNTEAFF
TGCAGCGTTGGCCGGACAAACACTGAAGCTTTCTTT
>TRBD1|15|TRBV7-9|TRBJ2-5|-
CASSLGDRDRETQYF
TGTGCCAGCAGCTTAGGAGACAGGGATCGAGAGACCCAGTACTTC
>TRBD1|12|TRBV5-1|TRBJ1-2|few
CASGQGYYGYTF
TGCGCCAGCGGACAGGGATACTATGGCTACACCTTC
>-|16|TRBV4-3|TRBJ2-2|-
CASSRAHAANTGELFF
TGCGCCAGCAGCCGCGCTCACGCCGCGAACACCGGGGAGCTGTTTTTT
>-|17|TRBV5-1|TRBJ2-2|-
CASSFGMRDRRSGELFF
TGCGCCAGCAGCTTCGGGATGCGGGACAGACGTTCCGGGGAGCTGTTTTTT
>TRBD1|15|TRBV4-1|TRBJ2-7|-
CASSLQGAISYEQYF
TGCGCCAGCAGCCTTCAGGGGGCAATAAGTTACGAGCAGTACTTC
>-|12|TRBV14|TRBJ2-7|-
CASSQEFGHQYF
TGTGCCAGCAGCCAAGAGTTTGGACACCAGTACTTC
>TRBD2|18|TRBV5-1|TRBJ2-2|-
CASRLGLAGGTDTGELFF
TGCGCCAGCAGATTGGGACTAGCGGGAGGCACTGACACCGGGGAGCTGTTTTTT
>-|18|TRBV9|TRBJ1-3|-
CASSVSPSQTSSGNTIYF
TGTGCCAGCAGCGTATCCCCCTCCCAAACTAGCTCTGGAAACACCATATATTTT
>-|12|TRBV6-4|TRBJ1-6|-
CASSDSGGDLHF
TGTGCCAGCAGTGACTCCGGCGGGGATCTCCACTTT
>-|19|TRBV19|TRBJ1-2|-
CASSSPRPSNRPAGYGYTF
TGTGCCAGTAGTTCTCCGAGGCCTTCTAACAGGCCTGCTGGCTATGGCTACACCTTC
>TRBD1|13|TRBV2|TRBJ1-2|once
CASRIGTGHGYTF
TGTGCCAGCAGGATTGGGACAGGGCATGGCTACACCTTC
>TRBD1|14|TRBV7-2|TRBJ1-4|-
CASSSDRGAVKLFF
TGTGCCAGCAGCTCAGACAGGGGAGCCGTAAAACTGTTTTTT
>TRBD1|17|TRBV5-1|TRBJ2-6|-
CASSPGDRGPGANVLTF
TGCGCCAGCAGCCCCGGGGACAGGGGGCCTGGGGCCAACGTCCTGACTTTC
>TRBD2|15|TRBV5-4|TRBJ2-2|-
CASSLTSGSTGELFF
TGTGCCAGCAGCCTGACTAGCGGGAGTACCGGGGAGCTGTTTTTT
>-|17|TRBV7-8|TRBJ1-5|-
CASSLEPGDVSNQPQHF
TGTGCCAGCAGCTTAGAGCCAGGGGACGTAAGTAATCAGCCCCAGCATTTT
>TRBD1|13|TRBV29-1|TRBJ2-7|-
CSVDTQGAGEQYF
TGCAGCGTTGACACACAGGGGGCTGGTGAGCAGTACTTC
>-|16|TRBV7-8|TRBJ1-1|-
CASSLAGGGMGTEAFF
TGTGCCAGCAGCTTAGCGGGGGGGGGAATGGGTACTGAAGCTTTCTTT
>-|12|TRBV11-2|TRBJ2-7|-
CASSPQGYEQYF
TGTGCCAGCAGCCCTCAGGGCTACGAGCAGTACTTC
>-|14|TRBV4-1|TRBJ1-1|-
CASSQGYMATEAFF
TGCGCCAGCAGCCAAGGGTACATGGCCACTGAAGCTTTCTTT
>-|15|TRBV19|TRBJ1-1|-
CASSIGMASNTEAFF
TGTGCCAGTAGTATAGGAATGGCATCTAACACTGAAGCTTTCTTT
>-|13|TRBV7-2|TRBJ1-5|few
CASSLNIDQPQHF
TGTGCCAGCAGCTTAAATATAGATCAGCCCCAGCATTTT
>-|14|TRBV19|TRBJ1-2|-
CASSIGGQRNGYTF
TGTGCCAGTAGTATCGGGGGTCAGAGGAACGGCTACACCTTC
>-|14|TRBV11-2|TRBJ2-1|-
CASSLPGGGTEGFF
TGTGCCAGCAGCTTACCAGGAGGCGGGACGGAGGGGTTCTTC
>-|18|TRBV7-9|TRBJ1-3|-
CASSLGGFQGRSGNTIYF
TGTGCCAGCAGCTTAGGAGGTTTTCAGGGTCGCTCTGGAAACACCATATATTTT